What follows is one T cell receptor (beta chain) and its context. Antigen unknown. This record belongs to a study of blood T cells in healthy people across ages. Findings of the study overall: Long-lived donors had more naive CD4+ cells and higher diversity than aged donors. In the absence of known donor CMV status, changes in expanded clonotypes were possibly confounded.

V was clipped by 3 bases and J by 5 bases; unmatched bases: 9. Per the germline V gene, CDR1 is LNHDA and CDR2 is SQIVND (reference sequence). The CDR3 length is 16 residues. Next came a second PCR, run for roughly 6 to 11 cycles, which used a sample-barcoded 5' primer along with a J-beta primer mix. Tags on each cDNA molecule came from a template-switch adaptor with 12 random nucleotides. No fewer than 2.5 million CDR3-containing paired-end reads came from each sample. MiXCR was run by TCRdb on the 5' RACE reads, yielding one entry per CDR3 protein. Here the sample spans 800,000 to 1,000,000 distinct CDR3 sequences, around 48% being singletons.

This rearrangement joins TRBV19 to TRBJ2-1, with 8 bases identical to TRBD1. The receptor's source is a man aged 25-45 years in good health. Material: blood. The CDR3 DNA follows: TGTGCCAGTAGTATGGCCGGGACAGGTGACCACAATGAGCAGTTCTTC. It codes for CASSMAGTGDHNEQFF.